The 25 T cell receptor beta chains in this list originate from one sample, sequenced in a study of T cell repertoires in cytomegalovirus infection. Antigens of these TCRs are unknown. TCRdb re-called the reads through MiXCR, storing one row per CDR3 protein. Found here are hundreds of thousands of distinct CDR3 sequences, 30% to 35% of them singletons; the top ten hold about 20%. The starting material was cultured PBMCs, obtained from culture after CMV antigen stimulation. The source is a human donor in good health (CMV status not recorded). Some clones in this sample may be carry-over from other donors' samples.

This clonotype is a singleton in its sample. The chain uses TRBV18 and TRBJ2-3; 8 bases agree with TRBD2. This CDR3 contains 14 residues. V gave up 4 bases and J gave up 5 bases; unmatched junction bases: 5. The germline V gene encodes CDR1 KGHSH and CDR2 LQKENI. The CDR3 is CASSQGLGRDTQYF. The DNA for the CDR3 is TGTGCCAGCTCACAGGGACTAGGGAGAGATACGCAGTATTTT.

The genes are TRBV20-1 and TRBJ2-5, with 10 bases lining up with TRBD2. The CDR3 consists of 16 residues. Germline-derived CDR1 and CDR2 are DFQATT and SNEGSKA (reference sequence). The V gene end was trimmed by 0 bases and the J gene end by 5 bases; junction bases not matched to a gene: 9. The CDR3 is CSARERASGGFETQYF. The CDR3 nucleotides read TGCAGTGCTAGAGAGCGAGCTAGCGGGGGATTTGAGACCCAGTACTTC.

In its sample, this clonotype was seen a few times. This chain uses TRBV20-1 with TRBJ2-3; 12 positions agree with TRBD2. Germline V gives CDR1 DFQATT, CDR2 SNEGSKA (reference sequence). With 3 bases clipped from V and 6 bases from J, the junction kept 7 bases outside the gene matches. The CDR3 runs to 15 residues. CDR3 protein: CSASARTSGKDTQYF. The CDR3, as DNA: TGCAGTGCTAGTGCTAGGACTAGCGGGAAGGATACGCAGTATTTT.

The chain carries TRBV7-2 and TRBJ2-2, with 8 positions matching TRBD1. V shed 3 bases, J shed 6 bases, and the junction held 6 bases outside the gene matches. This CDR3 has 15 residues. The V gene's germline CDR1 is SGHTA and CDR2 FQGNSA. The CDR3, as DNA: TGTGCCAGCAGCTTCATGACAGGGGCTTCCGGGGAGCTGTTTTTT. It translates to CASSFMTGASGELFF.

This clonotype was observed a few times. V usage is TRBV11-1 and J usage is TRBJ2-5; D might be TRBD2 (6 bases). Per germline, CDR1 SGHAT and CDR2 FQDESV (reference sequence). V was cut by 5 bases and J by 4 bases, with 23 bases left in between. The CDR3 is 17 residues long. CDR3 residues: CASSPIGRRGRGETQYF. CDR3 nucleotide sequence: TGTGCCAGCAGCCCTATCGGGCGGCGGGGCCGGGGAGAGACCCAGTACTTC.

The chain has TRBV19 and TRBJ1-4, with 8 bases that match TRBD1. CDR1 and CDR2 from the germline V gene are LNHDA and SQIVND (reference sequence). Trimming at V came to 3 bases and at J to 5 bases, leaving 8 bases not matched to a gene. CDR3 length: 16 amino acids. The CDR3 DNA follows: TGTGCCAGTAGTATTCCGGGACAGGCGATCAATGAAAAACTGTTTTTT. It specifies CASSIPGQAINEKLFF.

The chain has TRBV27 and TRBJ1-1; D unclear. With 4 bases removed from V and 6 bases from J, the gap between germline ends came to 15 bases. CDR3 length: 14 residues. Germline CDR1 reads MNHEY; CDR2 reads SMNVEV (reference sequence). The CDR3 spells CASSSLTENPEAFF. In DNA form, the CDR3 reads TGTGCCAGCAGTTCCTTGACTGAGAATCCTGAAGCTTTCTTT.

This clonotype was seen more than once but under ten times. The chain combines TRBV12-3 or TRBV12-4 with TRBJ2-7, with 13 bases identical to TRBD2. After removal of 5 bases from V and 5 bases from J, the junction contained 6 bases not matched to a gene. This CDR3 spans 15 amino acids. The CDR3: CASSNTSGGADEQYF. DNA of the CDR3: TGTGCCAGCAGTAACACTAGCGGGGGGGCTGACGAGCAGTACTTC.

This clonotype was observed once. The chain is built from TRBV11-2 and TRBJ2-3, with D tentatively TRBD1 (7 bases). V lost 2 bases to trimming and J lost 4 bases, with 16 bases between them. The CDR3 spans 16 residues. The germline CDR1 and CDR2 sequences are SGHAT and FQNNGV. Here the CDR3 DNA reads TGTGCCAGCAGCTTATTTGACCCAGGGGGGCCAGATACGCAGTATTTT. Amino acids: CASSLFDPGGPDTQYF.

The CDR3 spells CASSLGGGTGPSWETQYF. CDR3 bases: TGTGCCAGCAGCCTAGGGGGAGGCACGGGCCCGTCGTGGGAGACCCAGTACTTC. The rearrangement uses TRBV4-2 and TRBJ2-5; either TRBD1 or TRBD2 may fit D (6 bases each). CDR3 length: 18 residues. V lost 4 bases and J lost 5, with 26 bases in between. The germline V gene encodes CDR1 LGHNA and CDR2 YNFKEQ.

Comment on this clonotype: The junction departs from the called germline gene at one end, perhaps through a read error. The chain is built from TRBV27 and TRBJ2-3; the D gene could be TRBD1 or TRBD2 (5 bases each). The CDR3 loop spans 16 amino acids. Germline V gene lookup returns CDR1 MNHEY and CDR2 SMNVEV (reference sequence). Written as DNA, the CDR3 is TGTGCCAACAGTCCCTACGGGGTAGGGGACACAGATACGCAGTATTTT. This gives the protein CANSPYGVGDTDTQYF.

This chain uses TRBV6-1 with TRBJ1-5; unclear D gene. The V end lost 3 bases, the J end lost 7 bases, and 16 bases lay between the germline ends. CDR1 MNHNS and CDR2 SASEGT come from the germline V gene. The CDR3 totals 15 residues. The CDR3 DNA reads TGTGCCAGCAGTGAGAGGACTCTTACGGGACAGCCCCAGCATTTT. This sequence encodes CASSERTLTGQPQHF.

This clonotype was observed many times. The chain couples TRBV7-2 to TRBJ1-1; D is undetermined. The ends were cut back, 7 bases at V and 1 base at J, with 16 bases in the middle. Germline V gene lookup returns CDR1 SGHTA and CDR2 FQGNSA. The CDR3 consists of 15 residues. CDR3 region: CASTPVWQRNTEAFF. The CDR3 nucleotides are TGTGCCAGCACCCCCGTGTGGCAGAGGAACACTGAAGCTTTCTTT.

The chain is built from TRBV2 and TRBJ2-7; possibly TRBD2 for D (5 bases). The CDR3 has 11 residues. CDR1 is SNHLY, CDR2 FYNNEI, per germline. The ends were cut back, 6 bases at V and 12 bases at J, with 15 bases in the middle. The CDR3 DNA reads TGTGCCAGCAGGGCCGACGGGATCGGGTACTTC. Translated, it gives CASRADGIGYF.

The CDR3 nucleotides are TGCAGTGCTAGTTCAGGGCCGGTGACAGAGACCCAGTACTTC. The encoded protein is CSASSGPVTETQYF. The V gene is TRBV20-1, the J gene TRBJ2-5; TRBD1 might be the D (5 bases). Trimming removed 3 bases at V and 4 bases at J, with 15 bases between. CDR3 length: 14 amino acids. From germline, CDR1 is DFQATT and CDR2 SNEGSKA (reference sequence).

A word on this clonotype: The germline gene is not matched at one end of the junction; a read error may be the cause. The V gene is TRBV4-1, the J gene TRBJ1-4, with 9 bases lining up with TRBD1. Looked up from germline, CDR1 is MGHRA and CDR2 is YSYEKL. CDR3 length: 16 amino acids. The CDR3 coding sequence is TGTGCCAGCAGCCGGGACAGGGTATCGGCTAATGAAAAACTGTTTTTT. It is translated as CASSRDRVSANEKLFF.

This chain's CDR3 is CASTLADPNEKLFF. The CDR3 bases are TGTGCCAGTACCTTAGCAGACCCTAATGAAAAACTGTTTTTT. The chain uses TRBV19 and TRBJ1-4; D gene unclear. The CDR3 runs 14 residues. The ends were cut back, 7 bases at V and 3 bases at J, with 12 bases in the middle. Per germline, CDR1 LNHDA and CDR2 SQIVND (reference sequence). The complete variable domain, with remaining parts taken from reference TRBV19 and TRBJ1-4, reads DGGITQSPKYLFRKEGQNVTLSCEQNLNHDAMYWYRQDPGQGLRLIYYSQIVNDFQKGDIAEGYSVSREKKESFPLTVTSAQKNPTAFYLCASTLADPNEKLFFGSGTQLSVL.

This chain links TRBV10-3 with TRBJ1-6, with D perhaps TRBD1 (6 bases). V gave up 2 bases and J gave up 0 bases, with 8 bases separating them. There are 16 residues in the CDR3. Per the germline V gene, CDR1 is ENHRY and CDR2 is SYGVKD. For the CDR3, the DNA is TGTGCCATCAGTGAGGACAGGAGCTCCTATAATTCACCCCTCCACTTT. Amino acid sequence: CAISEDRSSYNSPLHF.

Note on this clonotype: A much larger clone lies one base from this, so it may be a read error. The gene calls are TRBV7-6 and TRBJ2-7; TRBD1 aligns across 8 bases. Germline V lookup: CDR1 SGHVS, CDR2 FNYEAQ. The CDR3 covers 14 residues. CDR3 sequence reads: CARSPRTGPYEQYF. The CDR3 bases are TGTGCCCGCAGCCCCCGGACAGGGCCCTACGAGCAGTACTTC.

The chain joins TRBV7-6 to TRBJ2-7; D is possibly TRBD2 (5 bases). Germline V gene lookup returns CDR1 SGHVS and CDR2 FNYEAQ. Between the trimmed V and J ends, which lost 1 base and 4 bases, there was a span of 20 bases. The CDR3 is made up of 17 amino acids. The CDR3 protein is CASSLGPGPGNPYEQYF. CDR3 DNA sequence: TGTGCCAGCAGCTTAGGCCCGGGTCCGGGAAACCCTTACGAGCAGTACTTC.

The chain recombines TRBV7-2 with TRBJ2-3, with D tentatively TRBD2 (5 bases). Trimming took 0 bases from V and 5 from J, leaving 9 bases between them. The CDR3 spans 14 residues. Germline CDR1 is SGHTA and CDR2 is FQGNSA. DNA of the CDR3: TGTGCCAGCAGCTTAGCTTCAGCGGTAGATACGCAGTATTTT. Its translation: CASSLASAVDTQYF. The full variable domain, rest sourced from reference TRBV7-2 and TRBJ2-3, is GAGVSQSPSNKVTEKGKDVELRCDPISGHTALYWYRQSLGQGLEFLIYFQGNSAPDKSGLPSDRFSAERTGGSVSTLTIQRTQQEDSAVYLCASSLASAVDTQYFGPGTRLTVL.

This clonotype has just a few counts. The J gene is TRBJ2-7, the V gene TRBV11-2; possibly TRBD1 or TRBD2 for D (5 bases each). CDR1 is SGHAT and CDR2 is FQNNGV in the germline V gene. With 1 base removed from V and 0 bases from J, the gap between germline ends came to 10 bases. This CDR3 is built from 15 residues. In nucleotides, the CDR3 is TGTGCCAGCAGCTTAGTTCGGGGACCCTCCTACGAGCAGTACTTC. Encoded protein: CASSLVRGPSYEQYF.

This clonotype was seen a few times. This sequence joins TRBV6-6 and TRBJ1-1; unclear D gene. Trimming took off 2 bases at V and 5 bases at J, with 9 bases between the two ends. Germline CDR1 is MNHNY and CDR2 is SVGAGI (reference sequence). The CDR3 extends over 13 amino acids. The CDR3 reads CASSYGVLTEAFF. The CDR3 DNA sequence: TGTGCCAGCAGTTACGGTGTCCTAACTGAAGCTTTCTTT.

CDR3 region: CASSPTRRETQYF. For the CDR3, the DNA is TGTGCCAGCAGCCCGACTAGAAGAGAGACCCAGTACTTC. The V gene is TRBV12-3 or TRBV12-4, the J gene TRBJ2-5; possibly TRBD2 for D (6 bases). This CDR3 has 13 residues. V gave up 6 bases and J gave up 4 bases, with 12 bases separating them.

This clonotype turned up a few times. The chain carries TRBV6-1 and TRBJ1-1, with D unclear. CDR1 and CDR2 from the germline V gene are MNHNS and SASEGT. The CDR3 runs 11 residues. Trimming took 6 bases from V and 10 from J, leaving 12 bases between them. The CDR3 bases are TGTGCCAGCAGCTTAAAAGGTGGAGCTTTCTTT. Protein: CASSLKGGAFF.